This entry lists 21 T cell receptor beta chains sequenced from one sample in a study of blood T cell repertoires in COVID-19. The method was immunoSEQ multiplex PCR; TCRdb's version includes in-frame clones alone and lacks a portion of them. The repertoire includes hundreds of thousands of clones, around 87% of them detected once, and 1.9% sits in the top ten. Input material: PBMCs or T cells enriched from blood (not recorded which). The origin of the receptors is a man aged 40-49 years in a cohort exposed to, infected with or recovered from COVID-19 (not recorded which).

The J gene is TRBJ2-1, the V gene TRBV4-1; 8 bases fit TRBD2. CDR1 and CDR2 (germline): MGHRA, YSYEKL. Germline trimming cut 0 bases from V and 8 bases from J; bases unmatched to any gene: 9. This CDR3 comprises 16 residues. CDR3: CASSQDSGRPLDEQFF. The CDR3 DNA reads TGCGCCAGCAGCCAAGACAGCGGGAGACCCCTCGATGAGCAGTTCTTC.

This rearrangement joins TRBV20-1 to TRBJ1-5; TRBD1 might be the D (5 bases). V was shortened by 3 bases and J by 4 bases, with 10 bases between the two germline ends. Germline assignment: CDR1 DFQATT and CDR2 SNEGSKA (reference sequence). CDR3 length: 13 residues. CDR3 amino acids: CSASVGGNQPQHF. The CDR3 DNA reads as TGCAGTGCTAGTGTCGGGGGGAATCAGCCCCAGCATTTT.

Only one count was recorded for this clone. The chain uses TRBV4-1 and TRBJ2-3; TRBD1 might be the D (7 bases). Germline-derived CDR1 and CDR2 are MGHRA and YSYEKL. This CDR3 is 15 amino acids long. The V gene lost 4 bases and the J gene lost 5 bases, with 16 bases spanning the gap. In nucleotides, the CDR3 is TGCGCCAGCAGCCTCTCTGGAGGGGGCCAAGATACGCAGTATTTT. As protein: CASSLSGGGQDTQYF.

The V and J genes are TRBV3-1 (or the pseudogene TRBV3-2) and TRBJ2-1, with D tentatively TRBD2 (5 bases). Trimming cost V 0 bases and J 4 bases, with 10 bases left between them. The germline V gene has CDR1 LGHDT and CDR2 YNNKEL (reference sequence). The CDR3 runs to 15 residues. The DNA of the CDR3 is TGTGCCAGCAGCCAAGATATTCGGAGGTACAATGAGCAGTTCTTC. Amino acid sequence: CASSQDIRRYNEQFF.

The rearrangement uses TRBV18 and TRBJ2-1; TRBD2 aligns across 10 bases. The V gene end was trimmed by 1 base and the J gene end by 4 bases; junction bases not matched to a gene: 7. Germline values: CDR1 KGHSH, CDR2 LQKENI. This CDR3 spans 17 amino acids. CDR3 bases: TGTGCCAGCTCACCACGGGCTAGCGGGAGAGATTACAATGAGCAGTTCTTC. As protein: CASSPRASGRDYNEQFF. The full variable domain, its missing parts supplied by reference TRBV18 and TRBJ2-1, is NAGVMQNPRHLVRRRGQEARLRCSPMKGHSHVYWYRQLPEEGLKFMVYLQKENIIDESGMPKERFSAEFPKEGPSILRIQQVVRGDSAAYFCASSPRASGRDYNEQFFGPGTRLTVL.

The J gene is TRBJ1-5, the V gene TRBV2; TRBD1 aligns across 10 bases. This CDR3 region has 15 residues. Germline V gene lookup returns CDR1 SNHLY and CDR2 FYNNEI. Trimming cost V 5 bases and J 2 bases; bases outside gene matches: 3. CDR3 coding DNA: TGTGCCAGCAGTCGGACAGGGGGTGGCAATCAGCCCCAGCATTTT. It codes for CASSRTGGGNQPQHF. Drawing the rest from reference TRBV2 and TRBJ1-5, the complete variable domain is EPEVTQTPSHQVTQMGQEVILRCVPISNHLYFYWYRQILGQKVEFLVSFYNNEISEKSEIFDDQFSVERPDGSNFTLKIRSTKLEDSAMYFCASSRTGGGNQPQHFGDGTRLSIL.

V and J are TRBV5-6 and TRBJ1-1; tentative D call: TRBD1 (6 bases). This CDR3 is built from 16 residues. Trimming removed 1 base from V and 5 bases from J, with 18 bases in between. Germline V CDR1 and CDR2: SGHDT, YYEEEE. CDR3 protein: CASSLYGRGAGTEAFF. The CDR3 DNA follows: TGTGCCAGCAGCTTGTACGGTCGGGGGGCTGGGACTGAAGCTTTCTTT.

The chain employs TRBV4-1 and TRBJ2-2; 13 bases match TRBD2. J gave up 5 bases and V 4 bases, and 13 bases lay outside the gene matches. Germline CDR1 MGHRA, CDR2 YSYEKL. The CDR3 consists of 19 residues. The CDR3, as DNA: TGCGCCAGCAGCCTTACTACGGGACTAGCGGGGAGTTGGACCGGGGAGCTGTTTTTT. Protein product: CASSLTTGLAGSWTGELFF.

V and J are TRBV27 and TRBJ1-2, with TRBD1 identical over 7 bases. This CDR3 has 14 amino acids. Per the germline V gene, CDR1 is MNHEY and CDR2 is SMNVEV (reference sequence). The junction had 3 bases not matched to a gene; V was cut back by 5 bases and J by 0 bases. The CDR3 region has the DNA TGTGCCAGCAGTCTGGACAGGTCTAACTATGGCTACACCTTC. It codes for CASSLDRSNYGYTF.

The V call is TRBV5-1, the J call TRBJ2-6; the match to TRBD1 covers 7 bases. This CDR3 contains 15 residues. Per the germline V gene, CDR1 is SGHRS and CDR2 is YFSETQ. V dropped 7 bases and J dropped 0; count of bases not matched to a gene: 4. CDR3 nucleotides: TGCGCCAGCCAAGGGGGCGGCTCTGGGGCCAACGTCCTGACTTTC. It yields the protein CASQGGGSGANVLTF.

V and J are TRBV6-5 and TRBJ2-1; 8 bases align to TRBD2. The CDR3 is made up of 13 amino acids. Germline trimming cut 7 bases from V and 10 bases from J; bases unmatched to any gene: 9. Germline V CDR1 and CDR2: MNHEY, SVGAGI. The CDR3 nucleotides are TGTGCCAGCAAGGAGCGGGAGAGACTCGAGCAGTTCTTC. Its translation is CASKERERLEQFF.

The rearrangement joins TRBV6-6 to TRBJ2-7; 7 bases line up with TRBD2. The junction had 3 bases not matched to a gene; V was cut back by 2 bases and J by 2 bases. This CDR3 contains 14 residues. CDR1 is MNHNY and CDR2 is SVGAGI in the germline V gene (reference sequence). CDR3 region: CASSYRAGTYEQYF. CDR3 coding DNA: TGTGCCAGCAGTTACAGAGCGGGGACCTACGAGCAGTACTTC.

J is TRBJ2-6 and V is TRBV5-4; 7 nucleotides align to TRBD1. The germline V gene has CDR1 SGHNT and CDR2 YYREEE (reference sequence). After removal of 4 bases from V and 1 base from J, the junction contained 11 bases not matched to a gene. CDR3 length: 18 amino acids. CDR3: CASSDQTGLRSGANVLTF. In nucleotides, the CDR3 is TGTGCCAGCAGCGACCAGACAGGGTTAAGGTCTGGGGCCAACGTCCTGACTTTC.

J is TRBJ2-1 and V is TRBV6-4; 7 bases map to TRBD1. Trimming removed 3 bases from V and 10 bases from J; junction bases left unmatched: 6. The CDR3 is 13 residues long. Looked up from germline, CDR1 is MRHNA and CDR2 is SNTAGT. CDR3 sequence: CASSEQGTGEQFF. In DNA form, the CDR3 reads TGTGCCAGCAGTGAACAGGGGACGGGGGAGCAGTTCTTC.

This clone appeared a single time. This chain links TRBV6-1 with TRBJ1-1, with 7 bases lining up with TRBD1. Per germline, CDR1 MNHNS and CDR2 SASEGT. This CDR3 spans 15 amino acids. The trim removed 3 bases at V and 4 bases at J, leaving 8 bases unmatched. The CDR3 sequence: CASSDWQAGGTEAFF. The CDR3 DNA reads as TGTGCCAGCAGTGATTGGCAGGCAGGGGGCACTGAAGCTTTCTTT.

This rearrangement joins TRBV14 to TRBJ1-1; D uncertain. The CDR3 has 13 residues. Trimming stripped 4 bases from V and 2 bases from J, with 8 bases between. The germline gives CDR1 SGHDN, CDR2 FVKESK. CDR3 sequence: CASSRLLNTEAFF. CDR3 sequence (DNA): TGTGCCAGCAGCCGATTACTAAACACTGAAGCTTTCTTT.

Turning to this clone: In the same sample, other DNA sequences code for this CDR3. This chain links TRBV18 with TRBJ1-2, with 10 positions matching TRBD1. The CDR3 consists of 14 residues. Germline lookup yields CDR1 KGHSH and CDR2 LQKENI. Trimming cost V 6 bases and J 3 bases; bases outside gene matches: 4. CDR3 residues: CASSPGTGDYGYTF. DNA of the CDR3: TGTGCCAGCTCGCCAGGGACAGGGGACTATGGCTACACCTTC. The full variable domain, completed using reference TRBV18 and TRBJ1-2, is NAGVMQNPRHLVRRRGQEARLRCSPMKGHSHVYWYRQLPEEGLKFMVYLQKENIIDESGMPKERFSAEFPKEGPSILRIQQVVRGDSAAYFCASSPGTGDYGYTFGSGTRLTVV.

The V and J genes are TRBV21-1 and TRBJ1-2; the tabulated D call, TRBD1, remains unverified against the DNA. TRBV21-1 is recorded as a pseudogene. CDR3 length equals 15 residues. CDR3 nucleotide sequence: TGTGCCAGCAGCTTGCCCAGGGGGCCCAACTATGGCTACACCTTC. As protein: CASSLPRGPNYGYTF.

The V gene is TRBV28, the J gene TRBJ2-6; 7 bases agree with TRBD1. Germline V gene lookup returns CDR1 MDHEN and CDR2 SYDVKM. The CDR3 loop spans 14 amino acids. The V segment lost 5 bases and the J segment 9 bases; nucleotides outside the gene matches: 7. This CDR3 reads CASSPVDRDNVLTF. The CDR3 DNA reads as TGTGCCAGCAGTCCAGTCGACAGGGACAACGTCCTGACTTTC.

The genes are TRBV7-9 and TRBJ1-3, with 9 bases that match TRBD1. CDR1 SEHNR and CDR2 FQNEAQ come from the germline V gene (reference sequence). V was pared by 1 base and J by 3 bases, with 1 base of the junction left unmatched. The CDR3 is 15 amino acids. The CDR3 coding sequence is TGTGCCAGCAGCTTAGACAGGGGGCATGGAAACACCATATATTTT. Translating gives CASSLDRGHGNTIYF. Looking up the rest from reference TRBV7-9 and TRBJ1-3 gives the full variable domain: DTGVSQNPRHKITKRGQNVTFRCDPISEHNRLYWYRQTLGQGPEFLTYFQNEAQLEKSRLLSDRFSAERPKGSFSTLEIQRTEQGDSAMYLCASSLDRGHGNTIYFGEGSWLTVV.

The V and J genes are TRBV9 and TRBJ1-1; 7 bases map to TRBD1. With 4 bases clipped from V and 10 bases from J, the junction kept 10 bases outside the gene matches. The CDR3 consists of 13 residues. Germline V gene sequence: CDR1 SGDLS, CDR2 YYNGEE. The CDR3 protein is CASSSRQGGSAFF. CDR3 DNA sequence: TGTGCCAGCAGCAGCCGACAGGGAGGATCAGCTTTCTTT.